The present T cell receptor (beta chain) was sequenced within a study of CD8 T cells in ankylosing spondylitis (dated by TCRdb to about 2017). Context from the whole study: The study set out to find disease-linked TCR variants by profiling T cell receptor beta repertoires in ankylosing spondylitis patients and healthy donors. The full study cohort comprised around 25 ankylosing spondylitis patients and roughly 100 healthy donors. Samples of peripheral blood were taken, and for ankylosing spondylitis patients, synovial fluid was collected as well. Results the study describes overall, beyond this receptor: The disease-linked clones were reported as significantly enriched in matched synovial fluid samples from ankylosing spondylitis patients. Some TCR beta motif variants had previously been reported in synovial fluid and blood of reactive arthritis patients, which suggested common disease-initiation mechanisms. A TCR beta motif of several highly homologous amino acid variants appeared characteristic of blood from ankylosing spondylitis patients. The disease-linked clones showed a CD8+ phenotype and occurred at relatively low frequencies in peripheral blood.

From the cysteine through the phenylalanine, the CDR3 covers 14 amino acids. The DNA shown is the 42-base CDR3, in frame from base 1. Trimmed from V: 3 bases; trimmed from J: 12 bases; junction bases lacking a gene match: 11. TCRdb records Illumina HiSeq 2500 as the sequencer. Quantitative 5'-RACE with molecular barcodes was used to prepare TCR beta libraries. From the authors' description of their analysis: Disease-linked TCR variants were identified with a new computational method built on a probabilistic model of VDJ rearrangement. TCRdb passed the public sequencing reads through fastp at Q25 and MiXCR, retaining productive beta sequences. Rows matching on CDR3 protein sequence are summarized as one entry with the most common DNA and genes. The V and J calls were not made by the authors but by TCRdb's processing. For this sample the table gives approximately 500,000 distinct CDR3 sequences, of which approximately 11% were detected only once. Under 7.5% of the sample lies in the top ten.

With regard to this clonotype: No cognate antigen has been identified for it. Qualities for individual bases were not recorded, and no much larger clone is one base off.

This sequence uses TRBV12-3 or TRBV12-4 and TRBJ2-1; a stretch of 7 junction bases matches TRBD2. The material sequenced was blood, either unsorted or a sorted T cell fraction (not recorded which). This receptor was obtained from a male donor with ankylosing spondylitis. The CDR3 protein sequence reads: CASSLLQGLVSQFF. In nucleotide form, the sequence is TGTGCCAGCAGTTTGCTCCAAGGACTAGTGTCGCAGTTCTTC.